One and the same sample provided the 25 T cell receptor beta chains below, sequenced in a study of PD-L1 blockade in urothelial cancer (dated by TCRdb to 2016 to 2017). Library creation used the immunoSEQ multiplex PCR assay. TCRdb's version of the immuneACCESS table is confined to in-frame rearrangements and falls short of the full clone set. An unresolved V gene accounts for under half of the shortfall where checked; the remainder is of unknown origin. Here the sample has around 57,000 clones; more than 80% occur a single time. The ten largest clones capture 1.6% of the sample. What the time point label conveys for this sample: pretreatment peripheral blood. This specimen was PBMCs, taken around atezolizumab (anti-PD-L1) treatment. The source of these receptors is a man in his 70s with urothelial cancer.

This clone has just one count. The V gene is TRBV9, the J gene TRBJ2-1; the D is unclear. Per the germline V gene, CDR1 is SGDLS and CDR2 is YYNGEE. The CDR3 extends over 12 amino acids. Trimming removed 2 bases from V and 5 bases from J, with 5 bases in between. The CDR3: CASSVSDNEQFF. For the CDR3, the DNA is TGTGCCAGCAGCGTTTCGGACAATGAGCAGTTCTTC.

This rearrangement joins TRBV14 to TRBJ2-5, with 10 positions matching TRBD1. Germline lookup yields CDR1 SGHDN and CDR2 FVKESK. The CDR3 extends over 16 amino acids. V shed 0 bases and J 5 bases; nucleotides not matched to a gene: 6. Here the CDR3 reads CASSQDRQGAGETQYF. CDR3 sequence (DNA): TGTGCCAGCAGCCAAGACAGACAGGGGGCCGGTGAGACCCAGTACTTC.

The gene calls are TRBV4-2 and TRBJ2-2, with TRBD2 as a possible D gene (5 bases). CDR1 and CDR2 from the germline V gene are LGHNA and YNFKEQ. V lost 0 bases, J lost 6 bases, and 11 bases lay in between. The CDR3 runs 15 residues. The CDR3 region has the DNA TGTGCCAGCAGCCAAGAGGACTCAGTTCCCGGGGAGCTGTTTTTT. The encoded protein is CASSQEDSVPGELFF.

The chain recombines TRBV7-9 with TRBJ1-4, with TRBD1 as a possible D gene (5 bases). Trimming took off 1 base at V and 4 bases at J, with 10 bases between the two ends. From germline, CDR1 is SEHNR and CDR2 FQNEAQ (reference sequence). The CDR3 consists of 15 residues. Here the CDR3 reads CASSLVDRNNEKLFF. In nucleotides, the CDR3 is TGTGCCAGCAGCTTAGTAGACAGAAATAATGAAAAACTGTTTTTT.

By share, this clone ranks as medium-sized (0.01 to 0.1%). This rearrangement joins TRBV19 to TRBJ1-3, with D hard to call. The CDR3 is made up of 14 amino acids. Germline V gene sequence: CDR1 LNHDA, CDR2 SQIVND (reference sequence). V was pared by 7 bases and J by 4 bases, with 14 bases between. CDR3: CASTITGIGNTIYF. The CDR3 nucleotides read TGTGCCAGTACCATAACGGGGATCGGAAACACCATATATTTT.

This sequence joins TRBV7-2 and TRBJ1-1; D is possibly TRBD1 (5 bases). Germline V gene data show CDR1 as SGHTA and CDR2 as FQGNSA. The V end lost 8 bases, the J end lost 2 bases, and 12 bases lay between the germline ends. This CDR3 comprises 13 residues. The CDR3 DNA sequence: TGTGCCAGCTTAATAGGGGTTAACACTGAAGCTTTCTTT. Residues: CASLIGVNTEAFF. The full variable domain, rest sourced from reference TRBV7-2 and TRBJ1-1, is GAGVSQSPSNKVTEKGKDVELRCDPISGHTALYWYRQSLGQGLEFLIYFQGNSAPDKSGLPSDRFSAERTGGSVSTLTIQRTQQEDSAVYLCASLIGVNTEAFFGQGTRLTVV.

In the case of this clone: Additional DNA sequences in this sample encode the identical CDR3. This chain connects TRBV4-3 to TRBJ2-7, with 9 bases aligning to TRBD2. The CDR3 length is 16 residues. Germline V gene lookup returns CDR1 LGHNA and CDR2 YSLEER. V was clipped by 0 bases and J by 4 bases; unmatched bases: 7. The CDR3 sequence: CASSQETSGQEYEQYF. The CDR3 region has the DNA TGCGCCAGCAGCCAAGAAACTAGCGGGCAGGAGTACGAGCAGTACTTC.

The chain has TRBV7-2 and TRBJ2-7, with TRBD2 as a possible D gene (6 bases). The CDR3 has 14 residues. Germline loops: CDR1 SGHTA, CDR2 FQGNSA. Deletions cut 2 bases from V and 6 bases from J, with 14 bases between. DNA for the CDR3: TGTGCCAGCAGCTTAAGGAGGGAGACCAGCGAGCAGTACTTC. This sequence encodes CASSLRRETSEQYF.

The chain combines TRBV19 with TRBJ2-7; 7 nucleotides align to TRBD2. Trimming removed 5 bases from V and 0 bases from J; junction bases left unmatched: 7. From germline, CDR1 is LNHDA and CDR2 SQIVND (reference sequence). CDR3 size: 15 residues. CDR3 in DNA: TGTGCCAGTAGTCTCCTGAGCGGGGCCTCCTACGAGCAGTACTTC. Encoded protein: CASSLLSGASYEQYF.

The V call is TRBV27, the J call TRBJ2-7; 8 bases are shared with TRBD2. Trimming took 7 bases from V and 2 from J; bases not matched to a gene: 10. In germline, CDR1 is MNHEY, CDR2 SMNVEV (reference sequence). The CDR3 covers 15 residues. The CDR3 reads CASTLSGIGAYEQYF. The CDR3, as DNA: TGTGCCAGCACCCTTAGCGGGATTGGAGCCTACGAGCAGTACTTC.

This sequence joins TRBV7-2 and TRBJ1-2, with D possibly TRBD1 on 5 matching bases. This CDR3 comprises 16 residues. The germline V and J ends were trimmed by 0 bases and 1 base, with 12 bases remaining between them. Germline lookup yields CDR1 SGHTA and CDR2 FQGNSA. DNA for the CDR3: TGTGCCAGCAGCTTAGCAGGGGCCTTAATTAACTATGGCTACACCTTC. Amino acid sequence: CASSLAGALINYGYTF.

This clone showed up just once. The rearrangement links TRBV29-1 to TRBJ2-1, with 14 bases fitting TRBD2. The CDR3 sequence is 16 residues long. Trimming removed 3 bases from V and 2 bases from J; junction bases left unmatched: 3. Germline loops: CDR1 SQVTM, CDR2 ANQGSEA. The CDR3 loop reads CSVEGLAGVPYNEQFF. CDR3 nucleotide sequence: TGCAGCGTTGAGGGACTAGCGGGAGTCCCCTACAATGAGCAGTTCTTC.

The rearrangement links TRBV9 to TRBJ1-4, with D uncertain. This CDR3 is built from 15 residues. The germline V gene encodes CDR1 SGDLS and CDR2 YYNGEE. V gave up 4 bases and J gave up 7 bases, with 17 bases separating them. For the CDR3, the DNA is TGTGCCAGCAGCCTCGCGGGATATACTTCTGAAAAACTGTTTTTT. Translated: CASSLAGYTSEKLFF.

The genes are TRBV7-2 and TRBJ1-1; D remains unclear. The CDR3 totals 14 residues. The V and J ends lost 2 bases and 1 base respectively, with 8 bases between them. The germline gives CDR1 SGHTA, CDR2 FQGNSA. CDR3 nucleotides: TGTGCCAGCAGCTTAATGTCCGGGAACACTGAAGCTTTCTTT. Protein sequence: CASSLMSGNTEAFF.

DNA of the CDR3: TGTGCCAGCAGCGTAGCTCCGGGACTAAGAACCTACAATGAGCAGTTCTTC. It translates to CASSVAPGLRTYNEQFF. The V gene is TRBV9, the J gene TRBJ2-1, with 7 bases identical to TRBD2. Looked up from germline, CDR1 is SGDLS and CDR2 is YYNGEE. V trimming: 0 bases; J trimming: 2 bases; junction bases outside the gene matches: 8. This CDR3 region has 17 residues.

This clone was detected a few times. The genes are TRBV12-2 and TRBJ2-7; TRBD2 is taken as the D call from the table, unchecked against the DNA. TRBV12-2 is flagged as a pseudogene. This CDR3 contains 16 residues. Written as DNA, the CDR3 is TGTGCAAGTCGCTTAGAAGGGACTAGCGGGGACTACGAGCAGTACTTC. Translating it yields CASRLEGTSGDYEQYF.

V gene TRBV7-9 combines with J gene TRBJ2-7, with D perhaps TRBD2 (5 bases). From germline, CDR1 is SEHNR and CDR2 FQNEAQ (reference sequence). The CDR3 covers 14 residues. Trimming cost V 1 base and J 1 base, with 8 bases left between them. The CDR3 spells CASSLVQRSYEQYF. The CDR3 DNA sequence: TGTGCCAGCAGCTTAGTCCAGCGGTCCTACGAGCAGTACTTC.

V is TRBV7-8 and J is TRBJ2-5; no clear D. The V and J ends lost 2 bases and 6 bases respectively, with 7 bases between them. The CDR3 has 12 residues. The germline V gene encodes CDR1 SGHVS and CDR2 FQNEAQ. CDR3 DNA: TGTGCCAGCAGCTTATCTCAGAAGACCCAGTACTTC. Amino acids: CASSLSQKTQYF. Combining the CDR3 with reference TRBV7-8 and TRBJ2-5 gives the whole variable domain GAGVSQSPRYKVAKRGQDVALRCDPISGHVSLFWYQQALGQGPEFLTYFQNEAQLDKSGLPSDRFFAERPEGSVSTLKIQRTQQEDSAVYLCASSLSQKTQYFGPGTRLLVL.

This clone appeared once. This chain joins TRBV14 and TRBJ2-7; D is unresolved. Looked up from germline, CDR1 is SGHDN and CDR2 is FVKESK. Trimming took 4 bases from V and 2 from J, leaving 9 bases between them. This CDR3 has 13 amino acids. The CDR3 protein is CASSRLSPYEQYF. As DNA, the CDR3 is TGTGCCAGCAGCCGACTTTCCCCCTACGAGCAGTACTTC. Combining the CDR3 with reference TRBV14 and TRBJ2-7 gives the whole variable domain EAGVTQFPSHSVIEKGQTVTLRCDPISGHDNLYWYRRVMGKEIKFLLHFVKESKQDESGMPNNRFLAERTGGTYSTLKVQPAELEDSGVYFCASSRLSPYEQYFGPGTRLTVT.

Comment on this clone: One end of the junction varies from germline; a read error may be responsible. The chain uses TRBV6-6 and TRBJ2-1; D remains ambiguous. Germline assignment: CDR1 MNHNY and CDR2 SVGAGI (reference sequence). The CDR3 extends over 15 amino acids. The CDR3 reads CASSNSGDPYNEQFF. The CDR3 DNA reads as TGTGCCAGCAGTAACTCGGGCGATCCCTACAATGAGCAGTTCTTC.

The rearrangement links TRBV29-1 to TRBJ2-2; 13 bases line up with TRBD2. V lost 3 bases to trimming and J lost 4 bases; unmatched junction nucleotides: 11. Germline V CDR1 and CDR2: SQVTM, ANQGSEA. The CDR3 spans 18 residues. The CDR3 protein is CSVDLGLAGVGVTGELFF. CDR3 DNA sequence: TGCAGCGTTGATCTAGGACTAGCGGGAGTTGGAGTCACCGGGGAGCTGTTTTTT.

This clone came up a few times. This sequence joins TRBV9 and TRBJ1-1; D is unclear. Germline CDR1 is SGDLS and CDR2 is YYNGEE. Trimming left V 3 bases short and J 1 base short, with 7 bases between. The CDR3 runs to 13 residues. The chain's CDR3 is CASSADTNTEAFF. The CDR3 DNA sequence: TGTGCCAGCAGCGCAGACACGAACACTGAAGCTTTCTTT.

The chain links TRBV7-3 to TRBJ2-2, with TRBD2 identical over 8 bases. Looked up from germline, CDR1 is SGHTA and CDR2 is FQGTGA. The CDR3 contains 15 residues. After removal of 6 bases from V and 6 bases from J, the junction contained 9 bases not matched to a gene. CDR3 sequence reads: CASRQTRGGSGELFF. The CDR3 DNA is TGTGCCAGCAGACAAACTCGGGGGGGCTCCGGGGAGCTGTTTTTT.

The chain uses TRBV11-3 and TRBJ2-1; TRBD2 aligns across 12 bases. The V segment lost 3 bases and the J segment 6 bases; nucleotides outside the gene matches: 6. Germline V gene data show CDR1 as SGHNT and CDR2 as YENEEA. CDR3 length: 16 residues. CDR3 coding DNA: TGTGCCAGCAGCTTTCCGGGACTAGCGGGCTTCAATGAGCAGTTCTTC. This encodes CASSFPGLAGFNEQFF.

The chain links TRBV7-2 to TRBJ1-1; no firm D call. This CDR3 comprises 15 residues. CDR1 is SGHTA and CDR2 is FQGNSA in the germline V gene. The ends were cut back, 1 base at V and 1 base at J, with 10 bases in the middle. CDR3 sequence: CASSLVAGENTEAFF. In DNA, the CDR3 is TGTGCCAGCAGCTTAGTGGCAGGTGAGAACACTGAAGCTTTCTTT.